This T cell receptor (beta chain) emerged from a study of blood T cell repertoires in COVID-19. Looking at the study overall: Sample material is recorded as cDNA or gDNA derived from T cells, B-cell-depleted T cells, or PBMCs.

The assay was immunoSEQ multiplex PCR, and TCRdb's table has in-frame clones only and misses some. The table records 150,000 to 200,000 clones, 93% of them present only once. The Seattle patients joined while their infection was active and were tracked longitudinally afterward. The CDR3 sequence is 16 residues long. CDR1 and CDR2 from the germline V gene are LNHDA and SQIVND (reference sequence). V was trimmed by 4 bases and J by 0 bases, leaving 13 bases between them. This clonotype was obtained from an older woman with COVID-19, enrolled during active disease. This chain links TRBV19 with TRBJ1-3; D unclear. Source material: peripheral blood. The CDR3 spells CASSSPRESSGNTIYF. In DNA, the CDR3 is TGTGCCAGTAGTAGCCCGAGGGAGAGCTCTGGAAACACCATATATTTT.